This T cell receptor (beta chain) came from a study of cytomegalovirus exposure and HLA in healthy donors. The study's findings and limits: The authors reported that TCR beta sequences could predict HLA-A and HLA-B alleles. These predictions were accurate for most subjects in the first cohort. Across donors, presence/absence analyses took sequencing depth to be roughly uniform.

Concerning this clone itself: Its matching antigen is unknown.

As for the donors, each was a healthy bone marrow donor. This PCR relied on a set of 60 Vbeta primers and 13 Jbeta primers. Generated by immunoSEQ multiplex PCR, the TCRdb table keeps only in-frame clones and is missing some. Here the sample spans roughly 120,000 clones, around two thirds being singletons. Deletions cut 6 bases from V and 2 bases from J, with 10 bases between. The CDR3 covers 13 residues. Germline loops: CDR1 MNHEY, CDR2 SVGAGI. V gene TRBV6-5 combines with J gene TRBJ1-2; possibly TRBD1 for D (6 bases). What was sequenced was PBMCs. The sequence was obtained from a woman in her thirties or forties in good health and CMV-seropositive. The CDR3 region is CASSRTANYGYTF. For the CDR3, the DNA is TGTGCCAGCAGCAGGACAGCAAACTATGGCTACACCTTC.